The 3 T cell receptor beta chains presented below share a single source sample, sequenced in a study of blood T cell repertoires in COVID-19. Only in-frame clones appear in the TCRdb table, and some are missing; sequencing was by immunoSEQ multiplex PCR. The sample records about 84,000 clones, about 83% being singletons. The source material was peripheral blood. These receptors came from an older man with active or convalescent COVID-19.

This clone appeared a few times. The chain combines TRBV15 with TRBJ1-1, with D hard to call. CDR1 and CDR2 from the germline V gene are LNHNV and YYDKDF (reference sequence). This CDR3 is built from 15 residues. V was cut by 3 bases and J by 1 base, with 12 bases left in between. Written as DNA, the CDR3 is TGTGCCACCAGCAGTCGAGCGGGGAGGAACACTGAAGCTTTCTTT. This gives the protein CATSSRAGRNTEAFF.

The rearrangement uses TRBV5-1 and TRBJ2-3; 10 bases align to TRBD2. The length of the CDR3 is 14 residues. V dropped 7 bases and J dropped 1; count of bases not matched to a gene: 3. CDR1 and CDR2 from the germline V gene are SGHRS and YFSETQ. As DNA, the CDR3 is TGCGCCAGCGCTAGCGGGAGTGGCACAGATACGCAGTATTTT. This sequence encodes CASASGSGTDTQYF.

The rearrangement links TRBV5-8 to TRBJ1-2; 7 nucleotides agree with TRBD1. V lost 4 bases to trimming and J lost 5 bases; unmatched junction nucleotides: 8. This CDR3 is built from 14 residues. CDR1 and CDR2 from the germline V gene are SGHTS and YDEGEE. The CDR3 DNA reads as TGTGCCAGCAGCCTCGGGACAGCCATTTATGGCTACACCTTC. Encoded protein: CASSLGTAIYGYTF.